This T cell receptor beta chain was identified during a study of shared clonotypes between healthy human individuals. The study, taken as a whole, reports: Naive subsets tended to show greater estimated richness than memory subsets.

The naive CD8 fraction comprised CD45RO-negative cells positively selected for CCR7 and excluded terminally differentiated effector memory CD45RA+ cells. Trimming removed 5 bases from V and 9 bases from J, with 20 bases in between. Germline assignment: CDR1 LNHDA and CDR2 SQIVND (reference sequence). The CDR3 is made up of 15 amino acids. Notes on this clone: The target antigen is unknown.

Some clones are missing from TCRdb's copy, which holds only in-frame ones; the method was immunoSEQ multiplex PCR. The repertoire holds about 2.2 million clones, roughly 95% seen once, with 1.5% to 2% in the top ten. This chain joins TRBV19 and TRBJ2-1; a weak D match, TRBD2 (6 bases). The sequence came from a man aged 18 to 30 in good health. Some clones in this sample may be carry-over from other donors' samples. Sequencing was done on a sample of naive CD8+ T cells from PBMCs. The CDR3 loop is CASSYIGTSGSEQFF. CDR3 DNA: TGTGCCAGTAGTTACATAGGGACTTCGGGTTCTGAGCAGTTCTTC.